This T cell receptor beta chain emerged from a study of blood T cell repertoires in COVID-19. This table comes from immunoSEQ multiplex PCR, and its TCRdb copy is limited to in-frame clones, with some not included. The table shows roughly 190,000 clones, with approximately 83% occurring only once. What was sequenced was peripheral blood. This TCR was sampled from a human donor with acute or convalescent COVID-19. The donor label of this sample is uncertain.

The CDR3 DNA sequence: TGTGCCAGCAGTTTCCCGGCGGCAGCCCGTGGCTACACCTTC. Protein sequence: CASSFPAAARGYTF. The chain has TRBV28 and TRBJ1-2; no definite D call. The ends were cut back, 3 bases at V and 7 bases at J, with 15 bases in the middle. Germline V gene sequence: CDR1 MDHEN, CDR2 SYDVKM. CDR3 size: 14 residues.